The entry below describes one T cell receptor (beta chain). Its antigen is as yet unknown. TCRdb's table, derived via immunoSEQ multiplex PCR, lists solely in-frame clones and lacks some. The profile shows about 100,000 clones, roughly nine tenths of them singletons. The sample comes from a study of graft-versus-host responses after intestinal transplantation. For the study at large: Uniformly, recipients were administered anti-thymocyte globulin induction with subsequent tacrolimus and steroids for roughly three years. Overall study results and limits: Association was observed between peak circulating GvH clone levels and early post-transplant HvG declines. GvH clones detected in recipient marrow included some appearing first in ileum or blood. Individuals carrying graft-donor T cell macrochimerism showed high graft-versus-host to host-versus-graft clonal ratios in allografts.

This clonotype was obtained from a human donor who was the organ donor for an intestinal transplant. Specimen: unstimulated CD4+ T cells sorted from spleen or lymph node cells, collected before transplant.

CDR3 amino acids: CAWSRDRGTGQPQHF. In nucleotides, the CDR3 is TGTGCCTGGAGTAGGGACAGGGGTACGGGCCAGCCCCAGCATTTT. The chain recombines TRBV30 with TRBJ1-5; TRBD1 matches 10 bases. CDR1 is GTSNPN, CDR2 SVGIG, per germline (reference sequence). The CDR3 loop spans 15 amino acids. Trimming cost V 2 bases and J 7 bases; bases outside gene matches: 8.